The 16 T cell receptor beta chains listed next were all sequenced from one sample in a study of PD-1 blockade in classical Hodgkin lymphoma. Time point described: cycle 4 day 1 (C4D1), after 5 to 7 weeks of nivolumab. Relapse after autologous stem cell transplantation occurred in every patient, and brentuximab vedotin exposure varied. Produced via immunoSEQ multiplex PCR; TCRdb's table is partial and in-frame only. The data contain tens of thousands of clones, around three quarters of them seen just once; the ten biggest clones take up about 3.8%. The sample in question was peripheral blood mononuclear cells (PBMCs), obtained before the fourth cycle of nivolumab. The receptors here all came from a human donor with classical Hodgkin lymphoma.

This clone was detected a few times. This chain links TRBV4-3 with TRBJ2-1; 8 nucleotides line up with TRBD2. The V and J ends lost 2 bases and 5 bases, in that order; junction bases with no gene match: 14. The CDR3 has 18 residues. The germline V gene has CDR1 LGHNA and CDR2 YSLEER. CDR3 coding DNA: TGCGCCAGCAGCCAAAGCCCGGTAGGGGCGGGAGGAAACAATGAGCAGTTCTTC. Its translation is CASSQSPVGAGGNNEQFF.

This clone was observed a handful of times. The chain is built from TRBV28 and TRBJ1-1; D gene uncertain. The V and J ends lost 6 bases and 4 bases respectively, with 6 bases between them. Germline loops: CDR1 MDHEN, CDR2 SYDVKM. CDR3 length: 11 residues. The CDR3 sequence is CASSAFTEAFF. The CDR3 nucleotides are TGTGCCAGCAGCGCCTTCACTGAAGCTTTCTTT.

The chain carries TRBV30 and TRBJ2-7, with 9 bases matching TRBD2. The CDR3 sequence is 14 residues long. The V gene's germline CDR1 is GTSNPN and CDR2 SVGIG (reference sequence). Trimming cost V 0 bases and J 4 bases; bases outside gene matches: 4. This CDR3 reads CAWSVGLAGYEQYF. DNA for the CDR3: TGTGCCTGGAGTGTAGGGCTAGCGGGGTACGAGCAGTACTTC.

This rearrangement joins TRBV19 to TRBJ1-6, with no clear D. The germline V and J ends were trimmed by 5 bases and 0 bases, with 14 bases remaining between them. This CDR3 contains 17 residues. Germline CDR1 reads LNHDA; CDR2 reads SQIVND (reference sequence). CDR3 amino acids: CASSLVPKASYNSPLHF. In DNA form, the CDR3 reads TGTGCCAGTAGTCTAGTACCGAAGGCCTCCTATAATTCACCCCTCCACTTT.

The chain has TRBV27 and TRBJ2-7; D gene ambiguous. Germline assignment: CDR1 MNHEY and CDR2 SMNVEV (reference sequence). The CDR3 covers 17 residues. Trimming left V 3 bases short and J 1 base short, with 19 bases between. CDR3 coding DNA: TGTGCCAGCAGTTTTCGCTCTGACACCTTTGATTCCTACGAGCAGTACTTC. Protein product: CASSFRSDTFDSYEQYF.

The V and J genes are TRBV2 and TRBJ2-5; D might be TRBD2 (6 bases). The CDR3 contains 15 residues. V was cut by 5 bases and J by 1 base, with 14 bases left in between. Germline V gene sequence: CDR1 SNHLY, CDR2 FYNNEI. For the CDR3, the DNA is TGTGCCAGCAGTCGTCCGGGACTGATCCAAGAGACCCAGTACTTC. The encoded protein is CASSRPGLIQETQYF.

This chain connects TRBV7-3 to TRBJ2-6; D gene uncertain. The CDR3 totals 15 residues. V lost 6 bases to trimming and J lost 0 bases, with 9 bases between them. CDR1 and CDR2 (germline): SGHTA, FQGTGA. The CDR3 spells CASSLRASGANVLTF. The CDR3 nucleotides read TGTGCCAGCAGTCTACGGGCCTCTGGGGCCAACGTCCTGACTTTC.

DNA for the CDR3: TGCGCCAGCAGCCAAAATCCTAGCGGAGAATACAATGAGCAGTTCTTC. Its protein product is CASSQNPSGEYNEQFF. This rearrangement joins TRBV4-1 to TRBJ2-1, with TRBD2 matching over 7 bases. The germline CDR1 and CDR2 sequences are MGHRA and YSYEKL. V gave up 2 bases and J gave up 4 bases; unmatched junction bases: 8. The CDR3 contains 16 residues.

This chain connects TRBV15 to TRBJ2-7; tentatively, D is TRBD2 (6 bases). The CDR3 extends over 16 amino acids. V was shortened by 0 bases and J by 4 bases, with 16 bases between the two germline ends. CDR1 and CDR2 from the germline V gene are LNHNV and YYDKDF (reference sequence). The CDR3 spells CATSRDKRVSGYEQYF. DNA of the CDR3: TGTGCCACCAGCAGAGATAAGAGGGTGAGCGGGTACGAGCAGTACTTC.

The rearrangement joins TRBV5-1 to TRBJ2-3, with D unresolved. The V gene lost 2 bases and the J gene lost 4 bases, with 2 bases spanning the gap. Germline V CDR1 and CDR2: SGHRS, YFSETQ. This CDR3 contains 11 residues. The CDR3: CASSLADTQYF. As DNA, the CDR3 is TGCGCCAGCAGCTTAGCAGATACGCAGTATTTT.

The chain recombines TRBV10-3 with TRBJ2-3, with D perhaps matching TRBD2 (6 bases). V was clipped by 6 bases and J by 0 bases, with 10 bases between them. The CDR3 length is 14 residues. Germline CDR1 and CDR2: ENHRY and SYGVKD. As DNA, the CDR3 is TGTGCCATCAGCGGGGGTTCTAGCACAGATACGCAGTATTTT. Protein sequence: CAISGGSSTDTQYF.

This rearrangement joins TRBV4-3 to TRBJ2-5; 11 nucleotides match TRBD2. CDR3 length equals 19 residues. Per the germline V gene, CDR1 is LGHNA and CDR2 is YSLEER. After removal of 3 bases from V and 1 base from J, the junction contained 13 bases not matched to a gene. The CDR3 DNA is TGCGCCAGCAGCCACCTACTAGCGGGGGCGGGGGGAGTCCAAGAGACCCAGTACTTC. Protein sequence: CASSHLLAGAGGVQETQYF.

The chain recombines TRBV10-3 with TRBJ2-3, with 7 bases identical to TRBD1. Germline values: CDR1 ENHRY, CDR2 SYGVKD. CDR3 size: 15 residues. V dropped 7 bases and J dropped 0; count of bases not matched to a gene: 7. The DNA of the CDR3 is TGTGCCATCACCCGGGACAGTTCTAGCACAGATACGCAGTATTTT. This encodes CAITRDSSSTDTQYF.

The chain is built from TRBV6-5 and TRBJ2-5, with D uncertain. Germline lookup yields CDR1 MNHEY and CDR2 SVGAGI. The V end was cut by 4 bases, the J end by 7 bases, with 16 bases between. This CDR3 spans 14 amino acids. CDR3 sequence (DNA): TGTGCCAGCAGTTCGGGTCCTGCCGTCCGGACCCAGTACTTC. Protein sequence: CASSSGPAVRTQYF.

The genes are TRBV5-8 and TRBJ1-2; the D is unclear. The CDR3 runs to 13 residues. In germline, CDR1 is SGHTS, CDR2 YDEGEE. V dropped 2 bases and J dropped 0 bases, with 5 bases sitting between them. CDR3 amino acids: CASSFDANYGYTF. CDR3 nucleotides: TGTGCCAGCAGCTTCGATGCTAACTATGGCTACACCTTC.

CDR3 in amino acids: CASSVAGAGSYNSPLHF. CDR3 in DNA: TGTGCCAGCAGCGTGGCAGGGGCTGGCTCCTATAATTCACCCCTCCACTTT. The chain employs TRBV9 and TRBJ1-6; tentatively, D is TRBD1 (6 bases). With 2 bases removed from V and 0 bases from J, the gap between germline ends came to 12 bases. Germline-derived CDR1 and CDR2 are SGDLS and YYNGEE. The CDR3 length is 17 residues. Full variable domain (missing parts from reference TRBV9 and TRBJ1-6): DSGVTQTPKHLITATGQRVTLRCSPRSGDLSVYWYQQSLDQGLQFLIQYYNGEERAKGNILERFSAQQFPDLHSELNLSSLELGDSALYFCASSVAGAGSYNSPLHFGNGTRLTVT.